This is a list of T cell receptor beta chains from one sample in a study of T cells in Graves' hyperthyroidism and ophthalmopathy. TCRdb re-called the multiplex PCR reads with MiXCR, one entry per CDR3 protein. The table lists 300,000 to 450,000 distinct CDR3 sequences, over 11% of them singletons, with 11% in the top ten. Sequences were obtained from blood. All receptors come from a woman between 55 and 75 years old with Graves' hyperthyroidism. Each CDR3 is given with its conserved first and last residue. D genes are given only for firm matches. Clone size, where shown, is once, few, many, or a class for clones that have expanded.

CDR3aa: CASKGIAYEQYF
CDR3nt: TGTGCCAGCAAGGGTATCGCCTACGAGCAGTACTTC
abundance: NA
d_gene: NA
v_gene: TRBV25-1
j_gene: TRBJ2-7
len: 12

CDR3aa: CSATHRARHGGSVTEAFF
CDR3nt: TGCAGTGCTACGCACCGGGCCAGGCATGGGGGTAGTGTCACTGAAGCTTTCTTT
abundance: few
d_gene: NA
v_gene: TRBV20-1
j_gene: TRBJ1-1
len: 18

CDR3aa: CAGRDRGYEQYF
CDR3nt: TGTGCTGGCAGGGACAGGGGGTACGAGCAGTACTTC
abundance: NA
d_gene: TRBD1
v_gene: TRBV2
j_gene: TRBJ2-7
len: 12

CDR3aa: CASSLGGTMSSYEQYF
CDR3nt: TGCGCCAGCAGCTTGGGCGGGACAATGAGCTCCTACGAGCAGTACTTC
abundance: many
d_gene: NA
v_gene: TRBV5-1
j_gene: TRBJ2-7
len: 16

CDR3aa: CASSSLLTGSSYEQYF
CDR3nt: TGTGCCAGCAGCTCGCTACTCACAGGCAGCTCCTACGAGCAGTACTTC
abundance: few
d_gene: NA
v_gene: TRBV7-8
j_gene: TRBJ2-7
len: 16

CDR3aa: CASSYFERAGGYTF
CDR3nt: TGTGCCAGCAGTTACTTCGAACGCGCGGGCGGCTACACCTTC
abundance: many
d_gene: NA
v_gene: TRBV6-6
j_gene: TRBJ1-2
len: 14

CDR3aa: CAISGLTSGSHTGELFF
CDR3nt: TGTGCCATCAGTGGATTGACTAGCGGGAGCCACACCGGGGAGCTGTTTTTT
abundance: few
d_gene: TRBD2
v_gene: TRBV10-3
j_gene: TRBJ2-2
len: 17

CDR3aa: CASGRRGAGPQETQYF
CDR3nt: TGTGCCAGCGGCCGACGGGGGGCGGGCCCTCAAGAGACCCAGTACTTC
abundance: NA
d_gene: NA
v_gene: TRBV25-1
j_gene: TRBJ2-5
len: 16

CDR3aa: CASSLGLGDAYNEQFF
CDR3nt: TGTGCCAGCAGCTTGGGATTGGGGGACGCCTACAATGAGCAGTTCTTC
abundance: many
d_gene: NA
v_gene: TRBV11-3
j_gene: TRBJ2-1
len: 16

CDR3aa: CASSFRWPTRGVGAYEQYF
CDR3nt: TGTGCCAGCAGTTTCAGATGGCCCACCCGGGGAGTTGGGGCCTACGAGCAGTACTTC
abundance: NA
d_gene: NA
v_gene: TRBV27
j_gene: TRBJ2-7
len: 19

CDR3aa: CASSLDRDEKGDNEKLFF
CDR3nt: TGTGCCAGCAGCTTAGATCGGGACGAAAAGGGGGATAATGAAAAACTGTTTTTT
abundance: many
d_gene: NA
v_gene: TRBV11-3
j_gene: TRBJ1-4
len: 18

CDR3aa: CASRPGQGLDTQYF
CDR3nt: TGCGCCAGCCGACCGGGACAGGGCTTAGATACGCAGTATTTT
abundance: few
d_gene: TRBD1
v_gene: TRBV4-1
j_gene: TRBJ2-3
len: 14

CDR3aa: CASSLDSGRGYEQYF
CDR3nt: TGTGCCAGCAGCTTAGACAGCGGGAGGGGTTACGAGCAGTACTTC
abundance: NA
d_gene: TRBD2
v_gene: TRBV7-6
j_gene: TRBJ2-7
len: 15

CDR3aa: CASSREGLAGVHEQFF
CDR3nt: TGCGCCAGCAGCCGTGAGGGACTAGCGGGAGTACATGAGCAGTTCTTC
abundance: NA
d_gene: TRBD2
v_gene: TRBV4-1
j_gene: TRBJ2-1
len: 16

CDR3aa: CASSSGLAMTDTQYF
CDR3nt: TGTGCCAGCAGCTCGGGACTAGCGATGACAGATACGCAGTATTTT
abundance: once
d_gene: TRBD2
v_gene: TRBV13
j_gene: TRBJ2-3
len: 15

CDR3aa: CASSALAVRSSYEQYF
CDR3nt: TGTGCCAGCAGCGCCCTAGCGGTTAGGAGCTCCTACGAGCAGTACTTC
abundance: few
d_gene: TRBD2
v_gene: TRBV4-2
j_gene: TRBJ2-7
len: 16

CDR3aa: CSAPTELTEKLFF
CDR3nt: TGCAGTGCTCCCACAGAATTGACGGAAAAACTGTTTTTT
abundance: many
d_gene: NA
v_gene: TRBV20-1
j_gene: TRBJ1-4
len: 13

CDR3aa: CASSETSNQPQHF
CDR3nt: TGCGCCAGCAGTGAGACAAGCAATCAGCCCCAGCATTTT
abundance: NA
d_gene: NA
v_gene: TRBV10-2
j_gene: TRBJ1-5
len: 13

CDR3aa: CASSLFDSVTYEQYF
CDR3nt: TGTGCCAGCAGCTTATTTGACAGTGTCACCTACGAGCAGTACTTC
abundance: few
d_gene: NA
v_gene: TRBV11-2
j_gene: TRBJ2-7
len: 15

CDR3aa: CASSRDRDLYGYTF
CDR3nt: TGTGCCAGCAGTAGGGACAGAGATCTTTATGGCTACACCTTC
abundance: many
d_gene: TRBD1
v_gene: TRBV27
j_gene: TRBJ1-2
len: 14

CDR3aa: CASSLVPPGGNEQYF
CDR3nt: TGTGCCAGCAGTTTAGTTCCCCCGGGCGGGAACGAGCAGTACTTC
abundance: NA
d_gene: NA
v_gene: TRBV7-3
j_gene: TRBJ2-7
len: 15

CDR3aa: CASSFDTSYNEQFF
CDR3nt: TGTGCCAGCAGCTTTGACACGTCCTACAATGAGCAGTTCTTC
abundance: few
d_gene: NA
v_gene: TRBV7-9
j_gene: TRBJ2-1
len: 14

CDR3aa: CASIRTGRSYNEQFF
CDR3nt: TGTGCCAGCATCCGGACGGGTCGCTCCTACAATGAGCAGTTCTTC
abundance: many
d_gene: NA
v_gene: TRBV7-9
j_gene: TRBJ2-1
len: 15

CDR3aa: CASSGAGSSYNSPLHF
CDR3nt: TGTGCCAGCAGTGGGGCGGGGAGCTCCTATAATTCACCCCTCCACTTT
abundance: many
d_gene: NA
v_gene: TRBV28
j_gene: TRBJ1-6
len: 16

CDR3aa: CASSSGRQETQYF
CDR3nt: TGTGCCAGCAGTTCCGGGAGGCAGGAGACCCAGTACTTC
abundance: few
d_gene: TRBD2
v_gene: TRBV5-5
j_gene: TRBJ2-5
len: 13

CDR3aa: CASSFATETQYF
CDR3nt: TGTGCCAGCAGTTTCGCCACGGAGACCCAGTACTTC
abundance: few
d_gene: NA
v_gene: TRBV12-3/TRBV12-4
j_gene: TRBJ2-5
len: 12

CDR3aa: CASSQSWGGQASYEQYF
CDR3nt: TGTGCCAGCAGCCAAAGTTGGGGGGGGCAGGCTTCCTACGAGCAGTACTTC
abundance: few
d_gene: NA
v_gene: TRBV4-2
j_gene: TRBJ2-7
len: 17

CDR3aa: CASSQPGTGEGYIQYF
CDR3nt: TGCGCCAGCAGCCAACCTGGGACAGGGGAAGGATACATTCAGTACTTC
abundance: many
d_gene: TRBD1
v_gene: TRBV4-1
j_gene: TRBJ2-4
len: 16

CDR3aa: CASSPQGGSTEAFF
CDR3nt: TGTGCCAGCAGCCCCCAAGGGGGGTCCACTGAAGCTTTCTTT
abundance: many
d_gene: NA
v_gene: TRBV11-3
j_gene: TRBJ1-1
len: 14

CDR3aa: CASSQDRPRLAREPQYTQYF
CDR3nt: TGTGCCAGTAGCCAAGATCGACCTCGCTTGGCGCGGGAACCACAGTATACGCAGTATTTT
abundance: NA
d_gene: NA
v_gene: TRBV4-2
j_gene: TRBJ2-3
len: 20

CDR3aa: CAISEGKGSSYNSPLHF
CDR3nt: TGTGCCATCAGTGAGGGAAAGGGTTCCTCCTATAATTCACCCCTCCACTTT
abundance: few
d_gene: NA
v_gene: TRBV10-3
j_gene: TRBJ1-6
len: 17

CDR3aa: CASSQDRQGREQFF
CDR3nt: TGTGCCAGCTCACAAGACCGACAGGGACGTGAGCAGTTCTTC
abundance: many
d_gene: TRBD1
v_gene: TRBV18
j_gene: TRBJ2-1
len: 14